This TCR beta chain was identified during a study of cytomegalovirus exposure and HLA in healthy donors. Whole-study context: The approximately 120 validation repertoires were produced on the same platform as the 700 or so repertoires of the first cohort. This was reported in a later analysis.

This clone appeared a single time. Antigen: not known. Sequencing used immunoSEQ multiplex PCR; TCRdb keeps in-frame clones, though not all of them. The repertoire holds roughly 130,000 clones, with 84% as singletons. Overall study findings and caveats: Rare TCR sequences predominated, though certain public TCRs were found in many donors. Associated with cytomegalovirus, according to the listing, were about 160 TCR beta chains. Reports indicated that the classifier achieved high specificity and sensitivity in diagnosing cytomegalovirus status.

This CDR3 spans 14 amino acids. Germline CDR1 is SGHRS and CDR2 is YFSETQ. V dropped 0 bases and J dropped 2 bases, with 8 bases sitting between them. The V gene is TRBV5-1, the J gene TRBJ2-5; D remains unclear. The sequenced material came from PBMCs. The sequence came from a woman aged 25-40 years in good health and CMV-seronegative. CDR3 residues: CASSLVTPQETQYF. As DNA, the CDR3 is TGCGCCAGCAGCTTGGTTACACCGCAAGAGACCCAGTACTTC.